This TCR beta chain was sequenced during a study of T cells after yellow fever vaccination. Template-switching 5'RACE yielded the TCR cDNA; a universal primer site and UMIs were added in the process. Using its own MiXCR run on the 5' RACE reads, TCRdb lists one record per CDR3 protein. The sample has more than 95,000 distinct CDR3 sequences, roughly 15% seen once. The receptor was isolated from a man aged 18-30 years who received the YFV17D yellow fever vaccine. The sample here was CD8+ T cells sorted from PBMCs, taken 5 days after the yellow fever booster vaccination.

The CDR3 bases are TGTGCCAGCAGCTCCCTTATGCGGGGGGCGTACAATGAGCAGTTCTTC. As protein: CASSSLMRGAYNEQFF. V gene TRBV7-2 combines with J gene TRBJ2-1, with 8 positions matching TRBD2. Germline assignment: CDR1 SGHTA and CDR2 FQGNSA. V lost 4 bases to trimming and J lost 4 bases; unmatched junction nucleotides: 9. The CDR3 loop spans 16 amino acids.